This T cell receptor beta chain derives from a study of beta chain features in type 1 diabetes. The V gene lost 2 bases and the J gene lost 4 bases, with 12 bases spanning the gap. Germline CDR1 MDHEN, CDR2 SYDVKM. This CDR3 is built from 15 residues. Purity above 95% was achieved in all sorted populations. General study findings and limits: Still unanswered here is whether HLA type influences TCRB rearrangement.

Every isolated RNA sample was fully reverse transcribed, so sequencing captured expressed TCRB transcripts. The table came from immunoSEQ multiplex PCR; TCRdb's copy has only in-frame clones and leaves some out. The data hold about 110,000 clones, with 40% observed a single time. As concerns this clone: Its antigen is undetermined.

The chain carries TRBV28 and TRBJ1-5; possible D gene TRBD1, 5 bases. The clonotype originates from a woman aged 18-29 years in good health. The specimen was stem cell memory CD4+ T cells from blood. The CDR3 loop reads CASSLGGSGNQPQHF. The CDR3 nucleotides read TGTGCCAGCAGTTTAGGGGGGAGTGGTAATCAGCCCCAGCATTTT. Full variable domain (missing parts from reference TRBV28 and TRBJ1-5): DVKVTQSSRYLVKRTGEKVFLECVQDMDHENMFWYRQDPGLGLRLIYFSYDVKMKEKGDIPEGYSVSREKKERFSLILESASTNQTSMYLCASSLGGSGNQPQHFGDGTRLSIL.